The 27 T cell receptor beta chains reported below all come from one sample, sequenced in a study of cytomegalovirus exposure and HLA in healthy donors. PCR amplification relied on 60 Vbeta primers (plus 13 Jbeta primers). Method: immunoSEQ multiplex PCR; TCRdb's copy keeps in-frame clones and lacks some. The profile shows over 100,000 clones, roughly 80% of them singletons. The sample consisted of PBMCs. Receptors were obtained from a man aged 35 to 55 in good health and CMV-seronegative.

The chain carries TRBV10-2 and TRBJ2-7; possible D gene TRBD1, 5 bases. The CDR3 has 13 amino acids. Germline loops: CDR1 WSHSY, CDR2 SAAADI. The V gene lost 3 bases and the J gene lost 7 bases, with 13 bases spanning the gap. For the CDR3, the DNA is TGCGCCAGCAGTGACCGGCAGGGTGGGGAGCAGTACTTC. It yields the protein CASSDRQGGEQYF.

The CDR3 sequence is CASGPGDTEAFF. The CDR3 bases are TGCGCCAGCGGCCCCGGGGACACTGAAGCTTTCTTT. The chain couples TRBV4-1 to TRBJ1-1; no reliable D call. Germline V gene sequence: CDR1 MGHRA, CDR2 YSYEKL. This CDR3 comprises 12 residues. Trimming pared 8 bases from V and 3 bases from J, leaving 10 bases between.

V and J are TRBV11-3 and TRBJ1-5; 8 positions match TRBD1. CDR3 length: 15 residues. V shed 4 bases and J 3 bases; nucleotides not matched to a gene: 5. CDR1 is SGHNT, CDR2 YENEEA, per germline. CDR3 amino acids: CASSSTGQANQPQHF. DNA for the CDR3: TGTGCCAGCAGCTCAACGGGACAGGCCAATCAGCCCCAGCATTTT.

This clone was observed a handful of times. The genes are TRBV27 and TRBJ2-7, with unresolved D. From germline, CDR1 is MNHEY and CDR2 SMNVEV (reference sequence). Between the trimmed V and J ends, which lost 8 bases and 0 bases, there was a span of 14 bases. This CDR3 is 14 amino acids long. CDR3 nucleotides: TGTGCCAGCTGCAGTTGGGCCAACTCCTACGAGCAGTACTTC. The encoded protein is CASCSWANSYEQYF.

This chain uses TRBV25-1 with TRBJ2-2; TRBD2 aligns across 7 bases. V was clipped by 2 bases and J by 4 bases; unmatched bases: 1. The germline V gene has CDR1 MGHDK and CDR2 SYGVNS. This CDR3 is built from 14 residues. The CDR3 spells CASSEGLVTGELFF. CDR3 bases: TGTGCCAGCAGTGAAGGACTAGTCACCGGGGAGCTGTTTTTT. Full variable domain (remainder filled in from reference TRBV25-1 and TRBJ2-2): EADIYQTPRYLVIGTGKKITLECSQTMGHDKMYWYQQDPGMELHLIHYSYGVNSTEKGDLSSESTVSRIRTEHFPLTLESARPSHTSQYLCASSEGLVTGELFFGEGSRLTVL.

This rearrangement joins TRBV5-1 to TRBJ2-1; TRBD2 aligns across 8 bases. The germline V gene has CDR1 SGHRS and CDR2 YFSETQ. CDR3 length equals 15 residues. The V and J ends lost 9 bases and 8 bases, in that order; junction bases with no gene match: 16. The CDR3 nucleotides read TGCGCCACCTGCTTGTCAGGACTAGCAGTAGATGAGCAGTTCTTC. This codes for CATCLSGLAVDEQFF.

The V gene is TRBV4-3, the J gene TRBJ2-7; D not resolved. The length of the CDR3 is 16 residues. Germline V gene sequence: CDR1 LGHNA, CDR2 YSLEER. V lost 0 bases to trimming and J lost 7 bases, with 19 bases between them. The CDR3 here is CASSQDRFGVWVEQYF. CDR3 DNA: TGCGCCAGCAGCCAAGATCGGTTCGGAGTGTGGGTGGAGCAGTACTTC.

The V gene is TRBV6-1, the J gene TRBJ1-6, with D hard to call. Between the trimmed V and J ends, which lost 3 bases and 9 bases, there was a span of 12 bases. This CDR3 has 14 amino acids. Germline CDR1 reads MNHNS; CDR2 reads SASEGT. CDR3 sequence (DNA): TGTGCCAGCAGTGATAAGATCTGGGCTTCACCCCTCCACTTT. It translates to CASSDKIWASPLHF.

The chain recombines TRBV30 with TRBJ1-1; 8 bases agree with TRBD1. With V trimmed by 4 bases and J by 6 bases, 4 bases remained unmatched. The CDR3 totals 12 residues. Germline values: CDR1 GTSNPN, CDR2 SVGIG (reference sequence). In DNA form, the CDR3 reads TGTGCCTGGAAAGACAGGGGAGCTGAAGCTTTCTTT. Protein product: CAWKDRGAEAFF.

This rearrangement joins TRBV5-4 to TRBJ2-2, with 9 bases fitting TRBD2. Germline loops: CDR1 SGHNT, CDR2 YYREEE (reference sequence). Unmatched junction bases numbered 5, after V lost 1 base and J lost 4 bases. The CDR3 has 16 residues. This CDR3 is CASSLFAGGITGELFF. CDR3 coding DNA: TGTGCCAGCAGCTTGTTTGCGGGAGGGATCACCGGGGAGCTGTTTTTT.

The chain uses TRBV27 and TRBJ2-7; tentatively, D is TRBD2 (5 bases). Trimming cost V 6 bases and J 2 bases, with 11 bases left between them. Germline values: CDR1 MNHEY, CDR2 SMNVEV (reference sequence). CDR3 length: 13 residues. In DNA form, the CDR3 reads TGTGCCAGCAGCGGTAGCGATGCCTACGAGCAGTACTTC. Translated, it gives CASSGSDAYEQYF.

This sequence joins TRBV4-3 and TRBJ2-7; D may be TRBD2 (6 bases). The CDR3 is made up of 16 amino acids. Germline V gives CDR1 LGHNA, CDR2 YSLEER. The V and J ends lost 0 bases and 4 bases respectively, with 16 bases between them. The CDR3 nucleotides are TGCGCCAGCAGCCAAGATCGCCTAGCGATCCAGTACGAGCAGTACTTC. This encodes CASSQDRLAIQYEQYF.

In this sample, this clone turned up a few times. V and J are TRBV9 and TRBJ2-3; maybe TRBD2 (7 bases). The CDR3 loop spans 20 amino acids. V lost 0 bases, J lost 2 bases, and 25 bases lay in between. Germline V gene sequence: CDR1 SGDLS, CDR2 YYNGEE. The CDR3 here is CASSVEAGFGGGLVTDTQYF. The CDR3 DNA is TGTGCCAGCAGCGTAGAAGCGGGGTTTGGGGGGGGCCTTGTCACAGATACGCAGTATTTT.

The chain joins TRBV5-1 to TRBJ2-3, with 7 bases aligning to TRBD2. This CDR3 is built from 15 residues. Germline V lookup: CDR1 SGHRS, CDR2 YFSETQ. Unmatched junction bases numbered 5, after V lost 4 bases and J lost 0 bases. CDR3 sequence reads: CASSQTSVSTDTQYF. The CDR3 DNA sequence: TGCGCCAGCAGCCAAACTAGCGTCAGCACAGATACGCAGTATTTT.

This chain joins TRBV2 and TRBJ1-6; TRBD1 matches at 9 bases. The CDR3 has 15 residues. Germline CDR1 and CDR2: SNHLY and FYNNEI. The V gene end was trimmed by 8 bases and the J gene end by 5 bases; junction bases not matched to a gene: 7. CDR3 amino acids: CASGRRTGDNSPLHF. DNA for the CDR3: TGTGCCAGCGGACGGAGGACAGGGGATAATTCACCCCTCCACTTT.

The chain recombines TRBV9 with TRBJ2-6; TRBD2 is a possible D gene (5 bases). Trimming cost V 4 bases and J 2 bases, with 16 bases left between them. Germline CDR1 reads SGDLS; CDR2 reads YYNGEE. CDR3 size: 17 residues. The DNA of the CDR3 is TGTGCCAGCAGCTCAAAACCGGGGATCCCTGGGGCCAACGTCCTGACTTTC. Amino acid sequence: CASSSKPGIPGANVLTF. Together with reference TRBV9 and TRBJ2-6, the CDR3 gives the full variable domain: DSGVTQTPKHLITATGQRVTLRCSPRSGDLSVYWYQQSLDQGLQFLIQYYNGEERAKGNILERFSAQQFPDLHSELNLSSLELGDSALYFCASSSKPGIPGANVLTFGAGSRLTVL.

Only one count was recorded for this clone. The chain uses TRBV19 and TRBJ2-3; TRBD2 matches 7 bases. Germline-derived CDR1 and CDR2 are LNHDA and SQIVND (reference sequence). This CDR3 is 14 amino acids long. J was trimmed by 0 bases and V by 5 bases; bases with no gene match: 2. CDR3 bases: TGTGCCAGTAGTGCCGGGGGGAGCACAGATACGCAGTATTTT. Protein: CASSAGGSTDTQYF.

The chain couples TRBV5-6 to TRBJ1-3; D gene ambiguous. The germline V gene encodes CDR1 SGHDT and CDR2 YYEEEE. This CDR3 region has 13 residues. Trimming took off 0 bases at V and 11 bases at J, with 12 bases between the two ends. The chain's CDR3 is CASSLGPGVSIYF. Here the CDR3 DNA reads TGTGCCAGCAGCTTGGGTCCGGGAGTGTCCATATATTTT.

The V gene is TRBV14, the J gene TRBJ2-1; D is ambiguous. Germline V gene sequence: CDR1 SGHDN, CDR2 FVKESK. This CDR3 comprises 16 residues. Trimming cost V 0 bases and J 4 bases, with 13 bases left between them. The CDR3 protein is CASSQEVTPPYNEQFF. The CDR3 nucleotides read TGTGCCAGCAGCCAAGAGGTGACTCCCCCGTACAATGAGCAGTTCTTC.

The chain has TRBV6-1 and TRBJ2-7; 9 positions match TRBD2. CDR1 MNHNS and CDR2 SASEGT come from the germline V gene. The CDR3 consists of 15 residues. V shed 6 bases and J 7 bases; nucleotides not matched to a gene: 13. This CDR3 reads CASRARWTSAREQYF. CDR3 nucleotide sequence: TGTGCCAGCAGAGCTCGCTGGACTAGCGCCAGGGAGCAGTACTTC.

V is TRBV6-5 and J is TRBJ2-3; maybe TRBD2 (7 bases). The V and J ends lost 0 bases and 5 bases respectively, with 9 bases between them. The CDR3 covers 14 residues. Germline V CDR1 and CDR2: MNHEY, SVGAGI. DNA of the CDR3: TGTGCCAGCAGTTACTCAGCGGGACAAGATACGCAGTATTTT. Translated, it gives CASSYSAGQDTQYF.

The gene calls are TRBV30 and TRBJ1-2; unclear D gene. From germline, CDR1 is GTSNPN and CDR2 SVGIG (reference sequence). The CDR3 has 14 residues. Trimming stripped 1 base from V and 4 bases from J, with 13 bases between. The CDR3 DNA is TGTGCCTGGAGTGGGGCAGGCCCTTTCTATGGCTACACCTTC. Translated: CAWSGAGPFYGYTF.

J is TRBJ1-5 and V is TRBV7-2, with D tentatively TRBD1 (6 bases). The ends were cut back, 6 bases at V and 0 bases at J, with 12 bases in the middle. This CDR3 is built from 15 residues. Germline V CDR1 and CDR2: SGHTA, FQGNSA. CDR3 residues: CASSQGGISNQPQHF. As DNA, the CDR3 is TGTGCCAGCAGTCAAGGGGGAATTAGCAATCAGCCCCAGCATTTT.

The V call is TRBV28, the J call TRBJ2-5; D is perhaps TRBD1 (6 bases). Deletions cut 7 bases from V and 6 bases from J, with 18 bases between. This CDR3 spans 14 amino acids. Germline V gives CDR1 MDHEN, CDR2 SYDVKM. The CDR3 coding sequence is TGTGCCAGCACCGTCAGGGGCTTTCGGCAGACCCAGTACTTC. Translation: CASTVRGFRQTQYF.

The chain couples TRBV5-1 to TRBJ1-2; D is perhaps TRBD1 (6 bases). V lost 1 base, J lost 8 bases, and 15 bases lay in between. The length of the CDR3 is 14 residues. Germline values: CDR1 SGHRS, CDR2 YFSETQ. DNA for the CDR3: TGCGCCAGCAGCTTGTCAAGACAGGTGGACGGCTACACCTTC. As protein: CASSLSRQVDGYTF.

The chain links TRBV5-5 to TRBJ1-1; 7 bases match TRBD1. V lost 4 bases, J lost 7 bases, and 7 bases stayed unmatched. CDR1 SGHKS and CDR2 YYEKEE come from the germline V gene (reference sequence). The CDR3 extends over 13 amino acids. CDR3 coding DNA: TGTGCCAGCAGCAGGGACAGATTAGATGAAGCTTTCTTT. This sequence encodes CASSRDRLDEAFF.

About this clone: Relative to the germline gene, one junction end is altered; a read error may explain this. The V gene is TRBV7-9, the J gene TRBJ2-7, with TRBD2 matching 9 bases. Germline CDR1 is SEHNR and CDR2 is FQNEAQ (reference sequence). This CDR3 has 14 amino acids. The CDR3 bases are TGTGCCAGCGTCCATAGCGGGAGCTCCCACGAGCAGTACTTC. Translating gives CASVHSGSSHEQYF.